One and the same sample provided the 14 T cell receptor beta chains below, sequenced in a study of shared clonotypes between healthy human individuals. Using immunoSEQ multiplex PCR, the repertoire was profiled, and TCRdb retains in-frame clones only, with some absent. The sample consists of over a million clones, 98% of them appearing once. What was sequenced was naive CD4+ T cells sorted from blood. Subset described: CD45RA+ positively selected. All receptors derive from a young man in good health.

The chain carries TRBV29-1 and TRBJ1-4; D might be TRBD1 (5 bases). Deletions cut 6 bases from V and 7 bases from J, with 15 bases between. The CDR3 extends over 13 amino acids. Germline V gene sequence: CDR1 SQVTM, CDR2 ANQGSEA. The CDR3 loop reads CSVGTHGGEKLFF. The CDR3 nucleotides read TGCAGCGTCGGGACCCACGGGGGTGAAAAACTGTTTTTT.

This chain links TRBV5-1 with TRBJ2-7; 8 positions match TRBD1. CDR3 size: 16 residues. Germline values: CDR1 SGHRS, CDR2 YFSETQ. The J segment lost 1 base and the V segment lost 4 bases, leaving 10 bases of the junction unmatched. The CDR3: CASSLGRDRTSYEQYF. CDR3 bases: TGCGCCAGCAGCCTCGGCCGGGACAGGACTTCCTACGAGCAGTACTTC.

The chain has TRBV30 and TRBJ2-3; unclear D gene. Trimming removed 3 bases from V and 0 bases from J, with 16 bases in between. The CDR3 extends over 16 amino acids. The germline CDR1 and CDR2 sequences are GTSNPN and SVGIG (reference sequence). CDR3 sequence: CAWRRSSPLSTDTQYF. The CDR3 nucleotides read TGTGCCTGGAGGAGGTCCTCCCCCCTGAGCACAGATACGCAGTATTTT.

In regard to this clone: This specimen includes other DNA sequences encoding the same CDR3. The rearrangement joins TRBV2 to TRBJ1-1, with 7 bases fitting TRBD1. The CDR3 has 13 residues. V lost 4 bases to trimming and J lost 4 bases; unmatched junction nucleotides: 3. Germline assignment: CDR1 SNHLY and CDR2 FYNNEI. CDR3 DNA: TGTGCCAGCAGTGGACAGGGAACCACTGAAGCTTTCTTT. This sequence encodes CASSGQGTTEAFF.

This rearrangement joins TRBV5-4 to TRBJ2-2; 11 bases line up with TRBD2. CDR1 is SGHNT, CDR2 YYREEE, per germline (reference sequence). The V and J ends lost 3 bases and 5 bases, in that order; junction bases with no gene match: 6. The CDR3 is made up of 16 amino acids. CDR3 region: CASSSKLAGVTGELFF. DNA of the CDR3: TGTGCCAGCAGCTCGAAACTAGCGGGAGTTACCGGGGAGCTGTTTTTT.

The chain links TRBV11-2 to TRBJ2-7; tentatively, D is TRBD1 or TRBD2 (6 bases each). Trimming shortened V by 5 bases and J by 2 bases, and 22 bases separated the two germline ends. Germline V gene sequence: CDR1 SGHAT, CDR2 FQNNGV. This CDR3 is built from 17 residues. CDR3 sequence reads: CASSPRGVMGGPYEQYF. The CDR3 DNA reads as TGTGCCAGCAGCCCCAGGGGAGTGATGGGGGGCCCCTACGAGCAGTACTTC.

CDR3 amino acids: CASSSPWNEQYF. CDR3 DNA sequence: TGTGCCAGCAGTTCCCCGTGGAACGAGCAGTACTTC. The chain couples TRBV6-5 to TRBJ2-7; no definite D call. CDR1 is MNHEY and CDR2 is SVGAGI in the germline V gene. V gave up 4 bases and J gave up 5 bases, with 9 bases separating them. This CDR3 spans 12 amino acids.

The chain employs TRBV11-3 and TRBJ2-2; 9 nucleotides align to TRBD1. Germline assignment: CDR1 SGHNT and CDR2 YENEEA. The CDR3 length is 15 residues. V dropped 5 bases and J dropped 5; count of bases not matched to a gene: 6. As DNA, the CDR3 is TGTGCCAGCAGCCGTCCCGGGACAGGGACCGGGGAGCTGTTTTTT. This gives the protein CASSRPGTGTGELFF.

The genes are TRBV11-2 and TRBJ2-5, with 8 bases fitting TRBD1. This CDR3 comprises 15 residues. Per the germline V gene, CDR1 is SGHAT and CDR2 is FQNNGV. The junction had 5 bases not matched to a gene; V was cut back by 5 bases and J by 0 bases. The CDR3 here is CASSGNRGNQETQYF. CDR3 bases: TGTGCCAGCAGCGGAAACAGGGGGAACCAAGAGACCCAGTACTTC.

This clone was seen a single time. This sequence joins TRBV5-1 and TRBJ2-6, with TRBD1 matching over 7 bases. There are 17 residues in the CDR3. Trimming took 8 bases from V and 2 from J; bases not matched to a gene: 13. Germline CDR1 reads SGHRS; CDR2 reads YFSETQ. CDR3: CASGSGTDYTGANVLTF. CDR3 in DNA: TGCGCCAGTGGCTCAGGGACAGACTACACTGGGGCCAACGTCCTGACTTTC.

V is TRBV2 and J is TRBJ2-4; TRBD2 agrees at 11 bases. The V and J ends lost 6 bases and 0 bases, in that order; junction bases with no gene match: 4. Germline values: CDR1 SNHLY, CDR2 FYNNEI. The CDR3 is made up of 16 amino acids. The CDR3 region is CASSDGLAGAKNIQYF. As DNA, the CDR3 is TGTGCCAGCAGCGACGGACTAGCGGGAGCCAAAAACATTCAGTACTTC. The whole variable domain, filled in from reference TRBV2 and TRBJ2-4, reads EPEVTQTPSHQVTQMGQEVILRCVPISNHLYFYWYRQILGQKVEFLVSFYNNEISEKSEIFDDQFSVERPDGSNFTLKIRSTKLEDSAMYFCASSDGLAGAKNIQYFGAGTRLSVL.

CDR3 protein: CASSQGLAGARSYEQYF. The CDR3 DNA reads TGTGCCAGCTCACAGGGACTAGCGGGGGCTAGATCGTACGAGCAGTACTTC. The chain recombines TRBV18 with TRBJ2-7; 14 bases map to TRBD2. CDR3 length: 17 amino acids. In germline, CDR1 is KGHSH, CDR2 LQKENI. V lost 4 bases, J lost 4 bases, and 9 bases stayed unmatched. The entire variable domain, with the rest obtained from reference TRBV18 and TRBJ2-7, is as follows: NAGVMQNPRHLVRRRGQEARLRCSPMKGHSHVYWYRQLPEEGLKFMVYLQKENIIDESGMPKERFSAEFPKEGPSILRIQQVVRGDSAAYFCASSQGLAGARSYEQYFGPGTRLTVT.

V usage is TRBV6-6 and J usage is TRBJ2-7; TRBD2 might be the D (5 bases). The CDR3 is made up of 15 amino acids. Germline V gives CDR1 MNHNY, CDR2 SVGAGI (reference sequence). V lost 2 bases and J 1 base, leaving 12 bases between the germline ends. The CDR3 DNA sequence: TGTGCCAGCAGTTACGCCGAGCGAGGGTCCTACGAGCAGTACTTC. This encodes CASSYAERGSYEQYF.

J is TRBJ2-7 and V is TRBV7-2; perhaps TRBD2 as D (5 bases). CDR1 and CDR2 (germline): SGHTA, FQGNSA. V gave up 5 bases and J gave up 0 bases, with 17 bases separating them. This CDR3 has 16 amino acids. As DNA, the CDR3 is TGTGCCAGCAGCCCTGAGGGCACTCAGAGCTCCTACGAGCAGTACTTC. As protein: CASSPEGTQSSYEQYF.